The 21 T cell receptor beta chains in this list originate from one sample, sequenced in a study of blood T cell repertoires in COVID-19. Assay: immunoSEQ multiplex PCR; the TCRdb copy retains only in-frame clones and omits some. The profile shows around 150,000 clones, about 80% of them singletons. Material for sequencing was PBMCs or T cells enriched from blood (not recorded which). Every receptor here comes from a woman in her sixties or seventies who had recovered from COVID-19.

This chain's CDR3 is CASSPSAGDTQYF. DNA for the CDR3: TGTGCCAGCTCACCGTCGGCGGGAGATACGCAGTATTTT. This chain uses TRBV18 with TRBJ2-3; a weak D match, TRBD2 (5 bases). The V and J ends lost 3 bases and 5 bases respectively, with 9 bases between them. The CDR3 length is 13 residues. Germline loops: CDR1 KGHSH, CDR2 LQKENI.

The chain uses TRBV5-1 and TRBJ2-1; 8 bases map to TRBD2. CDR1 and CDR2 from the germline V gene are SGHRS and YFSETQ. There are 14 residues in the CDR3. V gave up 4 bases and J gave up 5 bases; unmatched junction bases: 5. The CDR3 sequence: CASSAKLADNEQFF. The CDR3 nucleotides read TGCGCCAGCAGCGCTAAACTAGCGGACAATGAGCAGTTCTTC.

The V call is TRBV5-5, the J call TRBJ1-6; unclear D gene. The CDR3 is made up of 12 amino acids. Germline V lookup: CDR1 SGHKS, CDR2 YYEKEE (reference sequence). Trimming cost V 6 bases and J 7 bases, with 8 bases left between them. The CDR3, as DNA: TGTGCCAGCAAAGGAGTCAATTCACCCCTCCACTTT. This gives the protein CASKGVNSPLHF.

This clone has just a few counts. The chain carries TRBV2 and TRBJ2-3; 7 nucleotides agree with TRBD2. With 3 bases clipped from V and 7 bases from J, the junction kept 13 bases outside the gene matches. Per the germline V gene, CDR1 is SNHLY and CDR2 is FYNNEI. CDR3 size: 16 residues. For the CDR3, the DNA is TGTGCCAGCAGTGATCGGGAGGACGGCCTGAGATATACGCAGTATTTT. Translated, it gives CASSDREDGLRYTQYF.

The chain employs TRBV3-1 (or the pseudogene TRBV3-2) and TRBJ2-5; 13 nucleotides align to TRBD2. Germline CDR1 reads LGHDT; CDR2 reads YNNKEL (reference sequence). V shed 4 bases and J 3 bases; nucleotides not matched to a gene: 11. This CDR3 spans 18 amino acids. In DNA, the CDR3 is TGTGCCAGCAGCCCCAAGCGGACTGGACTAGCGGGGGAAGAGACCCAGTACTTC. Its protein product is CASSPKRTGLAGEETQYF.

This chain connects TRBV3-1 (or the pseudogene TRBV3-2) to TRBJ1-4; 9 bases are shared with TRBD1. V lost 2 bases, J lost 2 bases, and 3 bases stayed unmatched. The CDR3 runs 16 residues. Germline-derived CDR1 and CDR2 are LGHDT and YNNKEL (reference sequence). The CDR3 loop reads CASSQRGQGTNEKLFF. The CDR3 region has the DNA TGTGCCAGCAGCCAAAGGGGACAGGGCACTAATGAAAAACTGTTTTTT.

CDR3 amino acids: CASRLGGAWTEAFF. CDR3 sequence (DNA): TGTGCCAGCCGCCTAGGGGGGGCGTGGACTGAAGCTTTCTTT. This chain joins TRBV2 and TRBJ1-1; D perhaps matches TRBD1 (6 bases). Germline CDR1 is SNHLY and CDR2 is FYNNEI. The CDR3 spans 14 residues. V lost 8 bases to trimming and J lost 5 bases, with 18 bases between them.

The chain has TRBV7-7 and TRBJ1-4; D unresolved. Trimming took off 1 base at V and 8 bases at J, with 8 bases between the two ends. The CDR3 consists of 13 residues. The germline CDR1 and CDR2 sequences are SSHAT and FNYEAQ (reference sequence). CDR3 sequence: CASSLGTREKLFF. The CDR3 nucleotides read TGTGCCAGCAGCTTAGGAACCCGGGAAAAACTGTTTTTT. The complete variable domain, with remaining parts taken from reference TRBV7-7 and TRBJ1-4, reads GAGVSQSPRYKVTKRGQDVTLRCDPISSHATLYWYQQALGQGPEFLTYFNYEAQPDKSGLPSDRFSAERPEGSISTLTIQRTEQRDSAMYRCASSLGTREKLFFGSGTQLSVL.

The V call is TRBV12-5, the J call TRBJ1-1; TRBD1 matches 8 bases. This CDR3 has 14 residues. V was clipped by 9 bases and J by 1 base; unmatched bases: 7. Germline-derived CDR1 and CDR2 are LGHNT and FRNRAP. In DNA, the CDR3 is TGTGCTAGCACCAACAGGGGGAAGAACACTGAAGCTTTCTTT. Translating gives CASTNRGKNTEAFF.

This clone was picked up one time. J is TRBJ2-7 and V is TRBV19; 7 nucleotides agree with TRBD1. The V gene's germline CDR1 is LNHDA and CDR2 SQIVND (reference sequence). The CDR3 runs to 13 residues. The ends lost 6 bases at V and 5 bases at J; junction bases unmatched: 7. CDR3 in DNA: TGTGCCAGTAGCGACAGGGTAAGCCACGAGCAGTACTTC. It is translated as CASSDRVSHEQYF.

Here the CDR3 reads CATSDRTLGGGNEQFF. The CDR3 DNA is TGTGCCACCAGTGACCGTACATTAGGGGGGGGCAATGAGCAGTTCTTC. V is TRBV24-1 and J is TRBJ2-1; TRBD2 is a possible D gene (7 bases). Germline CDR1 is KGHDR and CDR2 is SFDVKD. V lost 4 bases and J lost 6, with 18 bases in between. The CDR3 runs to 16 residues.

This chain connects TRBV7-8 to TRBJ1-4; 7 bases map to TRBD1. V lost 1 base, J lost 4 bases, and 3 bases stayed unmatched. Germline V gene sequence: CDR1 SGHVS, CDR2 FQNEAQ. There are 15 residues in the CDR3. Here the CDR3 DNA reads TGTGCCAGCAGCTTAGAGAGGGGGCTTAATGAAAAACTGTTTTTT. Translated: CASSLERGLNEKLFF.

The chain recombines TRBV2 with TRBJ1-3; D is unresolved. V shed 4 bases and J shed 0 bases, with 4 bases lying between them. Germline V lookup: CDR1 SNHLY, CDR2 FYNNEI. This CDR3 region has 13 residues. The DNA of the CDR3 is TGTGCCAGCAGTGCTAACTCTGGAAACACCATATATTTT. Translated, it gives CASSANSGNTIYF.

The chain recombines TRBV19 with TRBJ2-1; 8 bases match TRBD1. Germline V gene data show CDR1 as LNHDA and CDR2 as SQIVND (reference sequence). V shed 4 bases, J shed 1 base, and the junction held 12 bases outside the gene matches. The CDR3 loop spans 18 amino acids. The CDR3 region has the DNA TGTGCCAGTAGTAAAGGGGGGCGACAGGGGAATTCCTACAATGAGCAGTTCTTC. This encodes CASSKGGRQGNSYNEQFF. Full variable domain (missing parts from reference TRBV19 and TRBJ2-1): DGGITQSPKYLFRKEGQNVTLSCEQNLNHDAMYWYRQDPGQGLRLIYYSQIVNDFQKGDIAEGYSVSREKKESFPLTVTSAQKNPTAFYLCASSKGGRQGNSYNEQFFGPGTRLTVL.

The CDR3 nucleotides read TGCAGTGTTCGACAGTATGGCTACACCTTC. Encoded protein: CSVRQYGYTF. The chain carries TRBV20-1 and TRBJ1-2; possible D gene TRBD1, 5 bases. The V gene's germline CDR1 is DFQATT and CDR2 SNEGSKA (reference sequence). V was pared by 7 bases and J by 5 bases, with 8 bases between. This CDR3 spans 10 amino acids.

The V gene is TRBV1, the J gene TRBJ1-4. TRBV1 is given as a pseudogene. The CDR3 runs to 14 residues. For the CDR3, the DNA is TGCACCAGCAGCCAGCTCGCGCGGGGTGAAAAACTGTTTTTT. It codes for CTSSQLARGEKLFF.

The genes are TRBV18 and TRBJ2-5, with a possible D match to TRBD2 (6 bases). Germline CDR1 is KGHSH and CDR2 is LQKENI. V was shortened by 4 bases and J by 4 bases, with 10 bases between the two germline ends. The CDR3 runs 13 residues. CDR3 coding DNA: TGTGCCAGCTCACGGGACTTCTCAGAGACCCAGTACTTC. Amino acids: CASSRDFSETQYF.

On this clone itself: This specimen includes other DNA sequences encoding the same CDR3. This chain connects TRBV25-1 to TRBJ1-5; a weak D match, TRBD1 (5 bases). Germline lookup yields CDR1 MGHDK and CDR2 SYGVNS. The CDR3 is 13 amino acids. V shed 3 bases and J shed 4 bases, with 7 bases lying between them. Here the CDR3 DNA reads TGTGCCAGCAGTGAGCCAGGGAATCAGCCCCAGCATTTT. Its translation is CASSEPGNQPQHF.

The chain combines TRBV12-3 or TRBV12-4 with TRBJ2-1; a possible D gene is TRBD1 (7 bases). V lost 5 bases to trimming and J lost 5 bases, with 10 bases between them. The CDR3 is 13 residues long. The CDR3 spells CASSGGTDNEQFF. The CDR3 DNA reads as TGTGCCAGCAGTGGGGGGACAGACAATGAGCAGTTCTTC.

The chain combines TRBV5-8 with TRBJ1-3; the D gene is possibly TRBD1 (5 bases). V was cut by 2 bases and J by 0 bases, with 12 bases left in between. Germline lookup yields CDR1 SGHTS and CDR2 YDEGEE. This CDR3 spans 16 amino acids. In DNA form, the CDR3 reads TGTGCCAGCAGCTTTGCGGGACTGACCTCTGGAAACACCATATATTTT. This codes for CASSFAGLTSGNTIYF.

The chain links TRBV4-2 to TRBJ2-3; TRBD2 is a possible D gene (7 bases). The germline V and J ends were trimmed by 0 bases and 0 bases, with 19 bases remaining between them. Germline V gives CDR1 LGHNA, CDR2 YNFKEQ. The CDR3 consists of 19 residues. CDR3 nucleotides: TGTGCCAGCAGCCAAGAAAGCGCGGGGGCCCATCCTAGCACAGATACGCAGTATTTT. Encoded protein: CASSQESAGAHPSTDTQYF.